This T cell receptor (beta chain) was sequenced in a study of T cells in Graves' hyperthyroidism and ophthalmopathy. Study in general: At the time of initial diagnosis and before any treatment, peripheral blood was collected.

The study excluded patients with uncontrolled infection, other autoimmune disease, pregnancy or lactation. Diagnosis rested on symptoms, serum thyroxine and TRAb, thyroid ultrasound, and orbital computed tomography. Using around 10 ml of fresh peripheral blood, PBMCs were prepared. V was trimmed by 8 bases and J by 1 base, leaving 12 bases between them. Germline-derived CDR1 and CDR2 are MNHEY and SMNVEV (reference sequence). This CDR3 is 13 amino acids long. In its sample, this clonotype was seen many times. Template material for amplifying TCR beta CDR3 regions consisted of RNA transcripts. An initial round of RT-PCR targeting the TCR CDR3 relied on the HTBI primer set. TCRdb reprocessed the multiplex PCR reads via MiXCR and lists one record per CDR3 protein. The sample holds 550,000 to 650,000 distinct CDR3 sequences, over 11% seen once.

The receptor comes from a woman younger than 45 with Graves' hyperthyroidism that later progressed to Graves' ophthalmopathy. Material for sequencing was blood. The chain uses TRBV27 and TRBJ2-7; perhaps TRBD2 as D (5 bases). CDR3 sequence: CASSLRDSYEQYF. CDR3 coding DNA: TGTGCCAGCTCACTCCGGGATTCCTACGAGCAGTACTTC.